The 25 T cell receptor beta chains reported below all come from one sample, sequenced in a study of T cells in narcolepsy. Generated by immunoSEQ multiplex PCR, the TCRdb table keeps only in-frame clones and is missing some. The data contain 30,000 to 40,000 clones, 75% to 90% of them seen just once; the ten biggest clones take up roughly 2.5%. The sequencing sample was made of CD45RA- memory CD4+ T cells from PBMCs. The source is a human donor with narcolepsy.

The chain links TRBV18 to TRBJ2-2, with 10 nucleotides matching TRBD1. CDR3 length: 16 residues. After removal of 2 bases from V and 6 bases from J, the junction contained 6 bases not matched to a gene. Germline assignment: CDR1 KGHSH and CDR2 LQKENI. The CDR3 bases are TGTGCCAGCTCACCAGCTGGGACAGGGGATTCCGGGGAGCTGTTTTTT. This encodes CASSPAGTGDSGELFF.

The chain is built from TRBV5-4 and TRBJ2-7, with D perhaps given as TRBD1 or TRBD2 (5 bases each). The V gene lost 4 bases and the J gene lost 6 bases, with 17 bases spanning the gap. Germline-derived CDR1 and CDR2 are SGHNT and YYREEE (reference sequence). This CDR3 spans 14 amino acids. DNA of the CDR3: TGTGCCAGCAGCCCGGGACGGGCGAATCCCGAGCAGTACTTC. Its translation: CASSPGRANPEQYF. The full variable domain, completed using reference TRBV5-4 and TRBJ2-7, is ETGVTQSPTHLIKTRGQQVTLRCSSQSGHNTVSWYQQALGQGPQFIFQYYREEENGRGNFPPRFSGLQFPNYSSELNVNALELDDSALYLCASSPGRANPEQYFGPGTRLTVT.

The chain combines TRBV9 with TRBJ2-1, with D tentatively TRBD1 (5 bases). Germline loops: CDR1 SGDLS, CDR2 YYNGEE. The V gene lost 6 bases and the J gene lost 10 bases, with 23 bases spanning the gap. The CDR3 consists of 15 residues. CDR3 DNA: TGTGCCAGCACCCCTCGACAGAGTTGGGGATCGGAGCAGTTCTTC. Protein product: CASTPRQSWGSEQFF.

The CDR3 DNA sequence: TGTGCCTGGAGTGTACGGAGCGGCGTGGGTGGCTACACCTTC. Amino acids: CAWSVRSGVGGYTF. This rearrangement joins TRBV30 to TRBJ1-2; D is ambiguous. V gave up 0 bases and J gave up 7 bases, with 15 bases separating them. The germline V gene encodes CDR1 GTSNPN and CDR2 SVGIG (reference sequence). This CDR3 has 14 amino acids.

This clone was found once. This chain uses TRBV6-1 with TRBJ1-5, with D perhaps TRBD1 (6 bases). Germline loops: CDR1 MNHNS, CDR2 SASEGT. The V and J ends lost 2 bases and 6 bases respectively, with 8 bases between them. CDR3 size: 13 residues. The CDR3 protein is CASSERGSQPQHF. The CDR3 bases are TGTGCCAGCAGTGAAAGGGGGAGTCAGCCCCAGCATTTT.

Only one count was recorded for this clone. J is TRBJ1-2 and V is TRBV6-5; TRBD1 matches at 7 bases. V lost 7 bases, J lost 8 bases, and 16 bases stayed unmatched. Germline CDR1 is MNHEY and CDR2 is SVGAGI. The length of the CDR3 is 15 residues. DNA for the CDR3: TGTGCCAGCACCCAAAGGGGTAGGGGGCTATCGGGCTACACCTTC. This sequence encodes CASTQRGRGLSGYTF.

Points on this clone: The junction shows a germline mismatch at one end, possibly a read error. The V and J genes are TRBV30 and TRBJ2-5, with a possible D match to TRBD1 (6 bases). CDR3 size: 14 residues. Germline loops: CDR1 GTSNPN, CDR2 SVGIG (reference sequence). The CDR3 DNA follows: TGTGCCTGGGGTGTTGGGGACATACCCGGGACCCAGTACTTC. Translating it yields CAWGVGDIPGTQYF.

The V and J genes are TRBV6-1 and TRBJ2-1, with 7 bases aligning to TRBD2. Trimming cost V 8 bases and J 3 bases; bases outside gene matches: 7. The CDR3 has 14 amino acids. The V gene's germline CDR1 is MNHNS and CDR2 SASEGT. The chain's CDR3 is CASRLADFYNEQFF. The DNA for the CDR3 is TGTGCCAGCCGCCTAGCGGATTTCTACAATGAGCAGTTCTTC.

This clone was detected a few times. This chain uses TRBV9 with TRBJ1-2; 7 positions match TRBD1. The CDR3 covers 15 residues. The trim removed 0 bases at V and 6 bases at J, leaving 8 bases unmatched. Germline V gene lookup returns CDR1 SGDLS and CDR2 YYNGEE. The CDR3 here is CASSVGRQGTHGYTF. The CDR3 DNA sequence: TGTGCCAGCAGCGTAGGAAGACAGGGAACGCATGGCTACACCTTC. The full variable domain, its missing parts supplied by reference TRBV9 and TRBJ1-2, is DSGVTQTPKHLITATGQRVTLRCSPRSGDLSVYWYQQSLDQGLQFLIQYYNGEERAKGNILERFSAQQFPDLHSELNLSSLELGDSALYFCASSVGRQGTHGYTFGSGTRLTVV.

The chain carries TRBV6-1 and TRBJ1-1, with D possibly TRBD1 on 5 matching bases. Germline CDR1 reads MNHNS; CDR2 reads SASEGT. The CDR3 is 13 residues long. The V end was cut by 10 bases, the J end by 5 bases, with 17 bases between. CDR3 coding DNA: TGTGCCATCAGGGACCCAGACGGGACTGAAGCTTTCTTT. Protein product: CAIRDPDGTEAFF.

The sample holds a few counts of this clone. CDR3 sequence: CSANYNEQFF. In DNA form, the CDR3 reads TGCAGTGCTAACTACAATGAGCAGTTCTTC. The chain uses TRBV20-1 and TRBJ2-1; D gene uncertain. The CDR3 extends over 10 amino acids. V was shortened by 4 bases and J by 3 bases, with 1 base between the two germline ends. Germline loops: CDR1 DFQATT, CDR2 SNEGSKA (reference sequence).

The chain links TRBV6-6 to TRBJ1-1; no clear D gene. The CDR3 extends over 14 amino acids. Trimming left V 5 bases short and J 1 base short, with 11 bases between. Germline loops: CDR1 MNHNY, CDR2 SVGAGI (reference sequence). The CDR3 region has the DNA TGTGCCAGCAGTGCAAAACAACAGAACACTGAAGCTTTCTTT. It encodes CASSAKQQNTEAFF.

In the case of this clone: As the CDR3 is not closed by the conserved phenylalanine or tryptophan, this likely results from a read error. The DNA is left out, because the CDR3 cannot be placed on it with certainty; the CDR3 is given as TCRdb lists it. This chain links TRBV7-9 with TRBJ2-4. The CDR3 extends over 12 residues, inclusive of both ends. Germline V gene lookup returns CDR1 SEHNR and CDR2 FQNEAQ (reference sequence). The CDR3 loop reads CASSLEAGPPRL.

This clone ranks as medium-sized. CDR3 sequence reads: CAISDGQGGLGGYTF. CDR3 coding DNA: TGTGCCATCAGTGACGGACAGGGCGGATTGGGAGGCTACACCTTC. This rearrangement joins TRBV10-3 to TRBJ1-2; 8 nucleotides line up with TRBD1. Germline CDR1 ENHRY, CDR2 SYGVKD. The J segment lost 8 bases and the V segment lost 3 bases, leaving 11 bases of the junction unmatched. The CDR3 extends over 15 amino acids.

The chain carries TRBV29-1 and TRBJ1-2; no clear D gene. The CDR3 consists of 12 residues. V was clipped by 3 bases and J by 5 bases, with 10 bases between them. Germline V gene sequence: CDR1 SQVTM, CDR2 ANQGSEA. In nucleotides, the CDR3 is TGCAGCGTTGATACAGCACTTTATGGCTACACCTTC. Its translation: CSVDTALYGYTF.

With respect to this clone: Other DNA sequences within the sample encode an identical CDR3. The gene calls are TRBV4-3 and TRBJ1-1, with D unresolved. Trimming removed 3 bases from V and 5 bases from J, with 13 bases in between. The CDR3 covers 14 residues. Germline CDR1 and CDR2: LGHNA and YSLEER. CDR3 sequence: CASSQEVRRTEAFF. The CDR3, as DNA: TGCGCCAGCAGCCAGGAGGTACGGAGGACTGAAGCTTTCTTT.

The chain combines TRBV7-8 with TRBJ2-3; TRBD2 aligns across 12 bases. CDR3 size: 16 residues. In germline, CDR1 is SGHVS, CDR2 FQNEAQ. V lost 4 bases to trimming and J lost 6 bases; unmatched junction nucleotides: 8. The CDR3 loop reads CASSYRTSGAADTQYF. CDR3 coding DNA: TGTGCCAGCAGCTACCGGACTAGCGGGGCCGCGGATACGCAGTATTTT.

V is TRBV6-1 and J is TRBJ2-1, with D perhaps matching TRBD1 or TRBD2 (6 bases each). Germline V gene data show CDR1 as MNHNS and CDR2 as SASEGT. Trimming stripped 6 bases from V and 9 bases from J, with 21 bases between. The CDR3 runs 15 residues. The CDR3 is CASSRRVTGLGEQFF. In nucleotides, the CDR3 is TGTGCCAGCAGCCGGAGGGTGACAGGCCTGGGTGAGCAGTTCTTC.

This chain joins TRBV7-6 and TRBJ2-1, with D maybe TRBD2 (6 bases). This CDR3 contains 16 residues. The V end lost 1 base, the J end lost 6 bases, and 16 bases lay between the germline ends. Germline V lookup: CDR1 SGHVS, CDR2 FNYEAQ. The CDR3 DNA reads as TGTGCCAGCAGCTTAGTGGATGGACTAAGAACCAATGAGCAGTTCTTC. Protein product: CASSLVDGLRTNEQFF.

The CDR3 DNA follows: TGTGCCAGCAGTTACGGGACTAGCGGGGATCGGGAGACCCAGTACTTC. Protein: CASSYGTSGDRETQYF. The chain employs TRBV6-5 and TRBJ2-5; 13 positions agree with TRBD2. The junction had 5 bases not matched to a gene; V was cut back by 2 bases and J by 5 bases. The CDR3 is 16 residues long. Germline V gene lookup returns CDR1 MNHEY and CDR2 SVGAGI.

Here the CDR3 reads CASRGEGYTF. The CDR3 nucleotides are TGTGCCAGCAGGGGAGAAGGCTACACCTTC. This chain joins TRBV6-8 and TRBJ1-2, with D hard to call. Trimming pared 6 bases from V and 8 bases from J, leaving 7 bases between. The germline CDR1 and CDR2 sequences are MNHGY and SAAAGT. The CDR3 spans 10 residues.

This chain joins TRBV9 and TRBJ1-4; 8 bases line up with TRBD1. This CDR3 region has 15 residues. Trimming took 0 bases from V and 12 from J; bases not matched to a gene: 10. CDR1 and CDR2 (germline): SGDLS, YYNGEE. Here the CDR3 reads CASSVAGGPAGELFF. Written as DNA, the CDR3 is TGTGCCAGCAGCGTAGCAGGGGGCCCAGCTGGGGAACTGTTTTTT.

The CDR3 reads CASSVGTGRNSEQFF. The CDR3 nucleotides are TGTGCCAGCAGCGTGGGGACAGGGAGGAACAGTGAGCAGTTCTTC. The chain recombines TRBV9 with TRBJ2-1; 9 nucleotides align to TRBD1. This CDR3 is 15 amino acids long. With 2 bases clipped from V and 9 bases from J, the junction kept 9 bases outside the gene matches. Germline-derived CDR1 and CDR2 are SGDLS and YYNGEE. Supplemented by reference TRBV9 and TRBJ2-1, the full variable domain reads DSGVTQTPKHLITATGQRVTLRCSPRSGDLSVYWYQQSLDQGLQFLIQYYNGEERAKGNILERFSAQQFPDLHSELNLSSLELGDSALYFCASSVGTGRNSEQFFGPGTRLTVL.

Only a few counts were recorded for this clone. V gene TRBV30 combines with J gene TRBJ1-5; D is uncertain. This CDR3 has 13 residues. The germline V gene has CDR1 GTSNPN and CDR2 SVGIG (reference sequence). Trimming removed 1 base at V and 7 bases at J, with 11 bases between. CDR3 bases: TGTGCCTGGAGTGGGCATGGGAGCCAGCCCCAGCATTTT. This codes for CAWSGHGSQPQHF.

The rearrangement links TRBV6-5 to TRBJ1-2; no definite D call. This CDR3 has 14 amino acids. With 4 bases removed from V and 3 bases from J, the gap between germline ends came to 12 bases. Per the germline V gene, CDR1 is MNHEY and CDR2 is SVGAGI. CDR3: CASSSGLWDYGYTF. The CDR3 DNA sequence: TGTGCCAGCAGTTCGGGCCTCTGGGACTATGGCTACACCTTC.